The clone carrying this T cell receptor beta chain has just a few counts. Genomic DNA from each subset was divided evenly over several immunoSEQ plates. Produced via immunoSEQ multiplex PCR; TCRdb's table is partial and in-frame only. The sample comprises roughly 2.2 million clones, approximately 93% of which are singletons, and 0.39% rests with the top ten. These data are taken from a study of shared clonotypes between healthy human individuals. The V gene's germline CDR1 is MGHRA and CDR2 YSYEKL. The V segment lost 2 bases and the J segment 15 bases; nucleotides outside the gene matches: 9. CDR3 length equals 13 residues.

This receptor was taken from a man in his late teens or twenties in good health. Some clones in this sample may be carry-over from other donors' samples. The rearrangement uses TRBV4-1 and TRBJ2-4, with 8 bases that match TRBD1. The sequenced sample consisted of naive CD4+ T cells from PBMCs. Subset denoted: CD45RA+ positively selected. CDR3 residues: CASSQPTGGKRYF. The CDR3 DNA is TGCGCCAGCAGCCAACCCACAGGGGGGAAAAGGTACTTC.